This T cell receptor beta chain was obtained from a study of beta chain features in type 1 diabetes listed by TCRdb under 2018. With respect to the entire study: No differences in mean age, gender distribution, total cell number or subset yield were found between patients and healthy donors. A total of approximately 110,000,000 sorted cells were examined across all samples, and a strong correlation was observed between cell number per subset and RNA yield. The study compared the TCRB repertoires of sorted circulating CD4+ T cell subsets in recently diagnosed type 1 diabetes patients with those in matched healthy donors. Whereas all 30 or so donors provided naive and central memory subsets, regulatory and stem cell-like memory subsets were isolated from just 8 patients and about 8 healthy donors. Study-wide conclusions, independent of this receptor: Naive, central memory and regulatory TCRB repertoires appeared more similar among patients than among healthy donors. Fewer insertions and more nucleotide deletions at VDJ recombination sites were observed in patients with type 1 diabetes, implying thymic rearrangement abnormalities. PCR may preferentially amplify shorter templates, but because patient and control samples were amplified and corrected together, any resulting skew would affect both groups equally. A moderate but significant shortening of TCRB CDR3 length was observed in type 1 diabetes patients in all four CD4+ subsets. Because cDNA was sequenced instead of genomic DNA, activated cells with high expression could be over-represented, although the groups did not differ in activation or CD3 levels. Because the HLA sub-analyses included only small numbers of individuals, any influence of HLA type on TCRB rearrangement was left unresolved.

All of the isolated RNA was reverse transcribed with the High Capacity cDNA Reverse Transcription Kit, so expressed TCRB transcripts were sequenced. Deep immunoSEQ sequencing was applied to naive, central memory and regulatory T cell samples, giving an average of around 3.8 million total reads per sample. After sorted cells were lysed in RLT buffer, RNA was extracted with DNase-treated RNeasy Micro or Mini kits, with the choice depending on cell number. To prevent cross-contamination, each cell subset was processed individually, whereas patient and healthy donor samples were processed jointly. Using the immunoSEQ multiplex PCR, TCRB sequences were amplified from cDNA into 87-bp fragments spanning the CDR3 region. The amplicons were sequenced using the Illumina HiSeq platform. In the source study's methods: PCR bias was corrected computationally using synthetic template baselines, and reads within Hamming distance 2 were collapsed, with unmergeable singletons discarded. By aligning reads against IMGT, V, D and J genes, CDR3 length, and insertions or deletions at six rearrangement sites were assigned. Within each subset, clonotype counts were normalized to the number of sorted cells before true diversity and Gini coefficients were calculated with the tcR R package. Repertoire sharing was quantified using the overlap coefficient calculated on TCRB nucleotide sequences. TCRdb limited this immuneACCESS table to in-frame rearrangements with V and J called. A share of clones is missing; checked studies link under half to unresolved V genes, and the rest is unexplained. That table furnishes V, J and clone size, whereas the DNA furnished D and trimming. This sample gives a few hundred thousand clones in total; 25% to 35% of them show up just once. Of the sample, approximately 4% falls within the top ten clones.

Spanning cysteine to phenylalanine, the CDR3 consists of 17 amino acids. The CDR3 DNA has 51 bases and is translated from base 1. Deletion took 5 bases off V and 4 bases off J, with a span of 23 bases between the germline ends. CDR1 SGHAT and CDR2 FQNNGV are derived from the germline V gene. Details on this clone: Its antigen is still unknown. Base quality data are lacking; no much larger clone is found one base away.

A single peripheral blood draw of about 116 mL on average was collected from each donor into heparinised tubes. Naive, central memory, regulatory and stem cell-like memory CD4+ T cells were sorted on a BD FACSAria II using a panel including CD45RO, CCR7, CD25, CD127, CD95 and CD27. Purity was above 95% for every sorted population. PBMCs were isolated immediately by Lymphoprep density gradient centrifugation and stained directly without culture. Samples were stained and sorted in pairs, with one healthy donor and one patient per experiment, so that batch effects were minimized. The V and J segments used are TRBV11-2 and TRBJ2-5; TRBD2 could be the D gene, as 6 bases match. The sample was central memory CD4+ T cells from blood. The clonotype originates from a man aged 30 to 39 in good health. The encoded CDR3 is CASSPNHLGGRGETQYF. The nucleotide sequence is TGTGCCAGCAGCCCAAATCATCTGGGGGGAAGGGGAGAGACCCAGTACTTC.